This T cell receptor (beta chain) originates from a study of blood T cell repertoires in COVID-19 (dated by TCRdb to 2020 to 2022). For the wider study: Collaborator samples came from the United States, Italy and Spain and covered acute and convalescent phases of COVID-19. The prospective study material was composed of cDNA or gDNA derived from T cells, B-cell-depleted T cells, or PBMCs. A de-identified subject ID, COVID-19 status, age in years and sex were almost always included in the sample metadata. The samples were drawn from the first 160 participants of the ongoing ImmuneRACE study and from about 1,200 subjects provided by 6 global collaborators. The dataset comprised deeply sampled blood TCRbeta repertoires from subjects exposed to, actively infected with, or recovered from COVID-19. Where available, HLA class I and class II types were taken from metadata supplied by the sample provider and were not determined by assay-based typing. The repertoires were made available in a free public database intended to serve as a resource for research on the immune response to SARS-CoV-2.

At one collaborating source in Seattle, patients were enrolled during active infection and were followed longitudinally through the course of disease. Whole blood was collected in K2EDTA tubes by collaborating institutions according to the institutions' own protocols. Collaborator samples were shipped for TCRbeta analysis as frozen whole blood, isolated PBMCs, or DNA extracted from either sample type. The germline V gene gives CDR1 as SGHVS and CDR2 as FQNEAQ. Including cysteine and phenylalanine, the CDR3 has 15 amino acids. Just CDR3 DNA is preserved here, 45 bases in frame from base 1. Compared with germline, V lacks 4 bases and J lacks 7 bases; bases without a gene match: 9. With respect to this clone: Its antigen has not been determined. No much larger clone is present one base from it, and per-base qualities are unavailable.

Here is what the overall study found, with its caveats: The amount of clinical and demographic metadata varied by source and participant and was provided uncurated.

The immunoSEQ Assay, a bias-controlled multiplex PCR, was used to amplify TCRbeta CDR3 regions from genomic DNA. In the authors' own workflow: Within the assay, amplification of reference gene primers was used to estimate how many nucleated cells each sample contained. To quantify the absolute abundance of each unique TCRbeta CDR3 rearrangement, sequence reads were collapsed and filtered. For each sample, productive Simpson clonality was calculated as the square root of Simpson's diversity index across productive rearrangements. What TCRdb holds here is the immuneACCESS table cut down to in-frame rearrangements. Part of the clones is not present; checked against another copy, under half of the missing clones reflect an unresolved V gene, and the others are unexplained. Clone size and the V and J calls come from that table; the DNA yielded D and trimming. The sample table records 150,000 to 200,000 clones; around four fifths of these occur just once. The ten largest clones take up around 8% of the sample.

What was sequenced was peripheral blood. This sequence originates from an elderly woman with COVID-19, enrolled during active disease. The sequence is built from TRBV7-8 and TRBJ1-5; 8 bases in the middle match TRBD1. CDR3 reads: CASSWRTGLGQPQHF. The nucleotide sequence reads as follows: TGTGCCAGCAGCTGGAGGACAGGGTTGGGCCAGCCCCAGCATTTT.